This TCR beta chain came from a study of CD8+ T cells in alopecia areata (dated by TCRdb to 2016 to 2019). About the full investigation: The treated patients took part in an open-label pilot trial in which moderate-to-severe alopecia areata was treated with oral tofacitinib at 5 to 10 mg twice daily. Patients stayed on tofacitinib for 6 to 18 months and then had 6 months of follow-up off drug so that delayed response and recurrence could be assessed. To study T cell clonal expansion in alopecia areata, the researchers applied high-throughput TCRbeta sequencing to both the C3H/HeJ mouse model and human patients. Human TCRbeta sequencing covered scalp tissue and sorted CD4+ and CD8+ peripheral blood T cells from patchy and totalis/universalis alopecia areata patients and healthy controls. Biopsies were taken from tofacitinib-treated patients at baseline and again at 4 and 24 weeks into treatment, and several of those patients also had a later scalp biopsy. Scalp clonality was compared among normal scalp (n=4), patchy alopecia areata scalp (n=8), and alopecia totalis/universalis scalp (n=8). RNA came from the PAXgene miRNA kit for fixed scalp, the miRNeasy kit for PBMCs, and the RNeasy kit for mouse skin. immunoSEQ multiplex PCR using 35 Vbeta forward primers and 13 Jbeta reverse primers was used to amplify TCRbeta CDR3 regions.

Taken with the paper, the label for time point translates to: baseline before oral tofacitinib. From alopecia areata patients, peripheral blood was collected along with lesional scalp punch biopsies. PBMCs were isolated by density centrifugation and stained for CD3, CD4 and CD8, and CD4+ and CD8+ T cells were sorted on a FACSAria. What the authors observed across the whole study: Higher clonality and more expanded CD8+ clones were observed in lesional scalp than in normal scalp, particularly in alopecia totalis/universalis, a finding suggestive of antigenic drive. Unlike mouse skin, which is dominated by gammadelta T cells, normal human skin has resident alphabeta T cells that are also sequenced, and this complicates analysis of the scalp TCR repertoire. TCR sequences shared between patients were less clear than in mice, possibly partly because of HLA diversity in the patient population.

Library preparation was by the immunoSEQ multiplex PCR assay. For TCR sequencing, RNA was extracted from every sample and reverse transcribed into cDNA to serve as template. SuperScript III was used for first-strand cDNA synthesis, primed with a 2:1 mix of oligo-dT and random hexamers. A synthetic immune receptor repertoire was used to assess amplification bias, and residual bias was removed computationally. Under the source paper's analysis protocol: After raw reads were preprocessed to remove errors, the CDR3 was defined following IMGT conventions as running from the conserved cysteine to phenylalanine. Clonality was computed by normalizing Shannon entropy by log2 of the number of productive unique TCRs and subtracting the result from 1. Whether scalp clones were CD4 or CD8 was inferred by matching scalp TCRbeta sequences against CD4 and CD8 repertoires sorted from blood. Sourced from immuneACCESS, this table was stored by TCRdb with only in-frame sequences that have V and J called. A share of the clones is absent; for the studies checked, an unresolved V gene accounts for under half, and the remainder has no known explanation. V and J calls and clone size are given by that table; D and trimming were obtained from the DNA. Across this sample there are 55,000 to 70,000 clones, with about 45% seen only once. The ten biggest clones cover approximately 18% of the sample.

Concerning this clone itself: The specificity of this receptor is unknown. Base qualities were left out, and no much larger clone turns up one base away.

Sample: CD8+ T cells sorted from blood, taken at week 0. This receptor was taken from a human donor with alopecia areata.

The CDR3 has the sequence CASSVGAGGADTQYF. The DNA sequence is as follows: TGTGCCAGCAGCGTAGGTGCGGGAGGCGCAGATACGCAGTATTTT. The chain uses TRBV9 and TRBJ2-3, and TRBD2 aligns with 8 junction nucleotides. V is pruned by 0 bases and J by 4 bases, leaving 4 bases of the junction without a gene match. From a lookup of the germline V gene, CDR1 and CDR2 are SGDLS and YYNGEE. The cysteine opens and the phenylalanine closes a CDR3 of 15 amino acids. Only the CDR3 portion is preserved as DNA: 45 bases, with reading frame beginning at the first base.